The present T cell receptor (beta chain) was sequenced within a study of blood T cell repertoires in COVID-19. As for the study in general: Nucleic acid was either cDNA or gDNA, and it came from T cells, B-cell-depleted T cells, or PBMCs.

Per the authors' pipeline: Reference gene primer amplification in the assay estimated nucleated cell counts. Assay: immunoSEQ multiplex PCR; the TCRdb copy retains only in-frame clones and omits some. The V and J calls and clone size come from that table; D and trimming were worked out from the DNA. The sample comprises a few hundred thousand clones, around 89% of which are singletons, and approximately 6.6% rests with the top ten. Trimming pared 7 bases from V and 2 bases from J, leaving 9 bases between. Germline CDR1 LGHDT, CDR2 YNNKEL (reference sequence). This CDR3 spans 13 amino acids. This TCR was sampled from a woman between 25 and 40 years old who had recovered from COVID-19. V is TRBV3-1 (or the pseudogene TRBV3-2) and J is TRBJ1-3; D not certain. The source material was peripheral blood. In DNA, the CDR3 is TGTGCCAGCACAGCAGGCGCTGGAAACACCATATATTTT. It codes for CASTAGAGNTIYF.